This T cell receptor (beta chain) is from a study of cytomegalovirus exposure and HLA in healthy donors. About the study: The early release's HLA-typed donors yielded about 85 million unique TCRs. Broader study findings: Productive status was seen about 90% or about 30% of the time for most TCR beta V segments in an earlier analysis. Reports credit the classifier with highly specific, highly sensitive diagnosis of cytomegalovirus status.

The CDR3 contains 15 residues. Germline V gene data show CDR1 as SGHDN and CDR2 as FVKESK. V lost 3 bases and J lost 0; bases outside the gene matches: 3. A multiplex PCR was run with 60 Vbeta primers and 13 Jbeta primers. Sequenced by immunoSEQ multiplex PCR; TCRdb stores in-frame clones only, minus some. Altogether roughly 100,000 clones are present, roughly two thirds being singletons, with the ten largest covering 2.5% to 3.5%. On this clone: No antigen is known for it.

This receptor was identified in a man in his thirties or forties in good health and CMV-seronegative. The chain carries TRBV14 and TRBJ2-3, with 7 bases identical to TRBD2. What was sequenced was PBMCs. The CDR3 DNA is TGTGCCAGCAGCCATGGGAGGGCTAGCACAGATACGCAGTATTTT. Translation gives CASSHGRASTDTQYF.